This T cell receptor (beta chain) was recorded in a study of vaccination effects on CD4 cells after COVID-19. On the study more broadly: Sample provision by two convalescent patients occurred 16 days and one week before vaccination. Each culture well received a few million PBMC. These cells were then cultured in IMDM with approximately 10 IU/ml IL-2 and about 9.9 ug/ml peptides.

V shed 5 bases, J shed 2 bases, and the junction held 13 bases outside the gene matches. The CDR3 has 17 amino acids. The germline V gene encodes CDR1 LNHDA and CDR2 SQIVND (reference sequence). Overall study findings and caveats: Relatively few convalescent patients took part in the study, which had no early post-infection timepoints.

Details on this clone: The target antigen is unknown.

Subsequent to roughly 9 days of culture, CD4+ T cells were isolated. Sequenced by immunoSEQ multiplex PCR; TCRdb stores in-frame clones only, minus some. The data show more than 60,000 clones, about two thirds seen once. Here the sequenced sample was CD4+ T cells from PBMCs cultured without peptide, taken before COVID-19 vaccination. This chain links TRBV19 with TRBJ1-2; 8 bases are shared with TRBD1. This clonotype originated in a human donor who had a prior SARS-CoV-2 infection. The CDR3 is CASSVWDRRYLNYGYTF. The CDR3 coding sequence is TGTGCCAGTAGTGTTTGGGACAGGCGCTACCTCAACTATGGCTACACCTTC.